This T cell receptor (beta chain) was documented in a study of identical twins. A single count supports this clonotype. Template switching (which added a universal primer site) was used, and cDNA carried unique molecular identifiers. TCRdb passed the 5' RACE reads through MiXCR, listing each CDR3 protein once. The sample contains some 690,000 distinct CDR3 sequences, 21% of which appear only once. Trimming removed 7 bases from V and 3 bases from J; junction bases left unmatched: 7. Germline values: CDR1 KGHDR, CDR2 SFDVKD. The CDR3 sequence is 15 residues long. These data were likewise used in another study, on T cells expressing NK-cell markers. That study adds: For roughly 6 donors, the dominant NKG2C+ clonotypes made up roughly 1.0-7.0% of their CD8+ T cells.

The specimen sequenced was PBMCs. This rearrangement joins TRBV24-1 to TRBJ2-3, with TRBD1 identical over 9 bases. The receptor was isolated from a woman under 30 in good health. CDR3 bases: TGTGCCACCAGCCCCGGGGGACAGGGAACAGATACGCAGTATTTT. This sequence encodes CATSPGGQGTDTQYF.